This T cell receptor beta chain was documented in a study of T cells in Graves' hyperthyroidism and ophthalmopathy. Not enrolled were patients with uncontrolled infection, other autoimmune disease, pregnancy or lactation. The study based diagnoses on clinical symptoms, serum thyroxine and TRAb, thyroid ultrasound and orbital computed tomography. Study-wide findings and caveats: In the analysis, a 13 V-J model separated ophthalmopathy from stable hyperthyroidism.

The investigators amplified TCR beta CDR3 regions from RNA transcripts. HTBI primers were used for first-round RT-PCR of the TCR CDR3. TCRdb reanalysed the multiplex PCR reads using MiXCR and keeps one entry per CDR3 protein. The table includes 500,000 to 600,000 distinct CDR3 sequences, more than 45% detected once. There are a few counts of this clonotype. Antigen: not known. Sequencing input: peripheral blood or thyroid tissue (not recorded which). The sequence came from an adult woman with Graves' disease, either hyperthyroidism or ophthalmopathy (not recorded which).

CDR3 sequence: CATSRAQGSTEAFF. The DNA for the CDR3 is TGTGCCACCAGCAGAGCCCAGGGTAGCACTGAAGCTTTCTTT. The V gene is TRBV15, the J gene TRBJ1-1; tentative D call: TRBD1 (5 bases). Trimming stripped 1 base from V and 4 bases from J, with 10 bases between. CDR1 LNHNV and CDR2 YYDKDF come from the germline V gene (reference sequence). The CDR3 has 14 amino acids. The full variable domain, rest sourced from reference TRBV15 and TRBJ1-1, is DAMVIQNPRYQVTQFGKPVTLSCSQTLNHNVMYWYQQKSSQAPKLLFHYYDKDFNNEADTPDNFQSRRPNTSFCFLDIRSPGLGDTAMYLCATSRAQGSTEAFFGQGTRLTVV.